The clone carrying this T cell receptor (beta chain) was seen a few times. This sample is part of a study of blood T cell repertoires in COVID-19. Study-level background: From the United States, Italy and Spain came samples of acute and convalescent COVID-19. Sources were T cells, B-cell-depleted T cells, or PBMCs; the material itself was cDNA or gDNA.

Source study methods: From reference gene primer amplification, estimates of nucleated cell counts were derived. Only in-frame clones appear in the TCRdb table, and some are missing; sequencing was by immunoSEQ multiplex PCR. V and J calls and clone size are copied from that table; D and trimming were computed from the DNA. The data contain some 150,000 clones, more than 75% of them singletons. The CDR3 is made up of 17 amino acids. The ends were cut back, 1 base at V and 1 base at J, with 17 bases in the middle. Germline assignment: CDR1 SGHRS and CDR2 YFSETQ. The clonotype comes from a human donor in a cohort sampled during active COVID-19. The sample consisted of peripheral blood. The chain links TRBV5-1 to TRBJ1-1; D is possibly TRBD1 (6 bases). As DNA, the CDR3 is TGCGCCAGCAGCTTGTGGGGAAGTACAGGGTCGAACACTGAAGCTTTCTTT. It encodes CASSLWGSTGSNTEAFF.